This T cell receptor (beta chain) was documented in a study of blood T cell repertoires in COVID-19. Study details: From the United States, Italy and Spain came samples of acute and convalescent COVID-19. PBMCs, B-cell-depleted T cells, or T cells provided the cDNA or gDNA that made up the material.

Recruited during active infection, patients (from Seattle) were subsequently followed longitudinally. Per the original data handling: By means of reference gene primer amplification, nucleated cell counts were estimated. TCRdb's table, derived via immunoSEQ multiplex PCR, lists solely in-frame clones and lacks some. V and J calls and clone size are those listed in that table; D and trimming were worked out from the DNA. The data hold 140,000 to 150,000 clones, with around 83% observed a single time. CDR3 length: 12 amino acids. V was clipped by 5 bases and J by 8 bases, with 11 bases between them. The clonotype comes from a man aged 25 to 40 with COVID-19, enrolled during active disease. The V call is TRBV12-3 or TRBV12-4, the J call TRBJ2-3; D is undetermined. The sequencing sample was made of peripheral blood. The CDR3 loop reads CASSGDGGTQYF. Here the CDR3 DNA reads TGTGCCAGCAGTGGAGACGGCGGTACGCAGTATTTT.